The source of this T cell receptor beta chain is a study of CD8+ T cells in alopecia areata. Sequencing used cDNA as its template, made by extracting RNA and reverse transcribing it. Produced via immunoSEQ multiplex PCR; TCRdb's table is partial and in-frame only. The sample holds about 130,000 clones, 45% to 60% seen once. V lost 7 bases and J 5 bases, leaving 23 bases between the germline ends. Germline-derived CDR1 and CDR2 are MGHRA and YSYEKL. This CDR3 spans 16 amino acids. This chain links TRBV4-1 with TRBJ1-1, with D uncertain. This clonotype originated in a human donor with alopecia areata. The material sequenced was CD4+ T cells sorted from blood, taken at week 0. For the CDR3, the DNA is TGCGCCAGCAAAGCACTAGGAAGCGGCGTTGGGACTGAAGCTTTCTTT. This gives the protein CASKALGSGVGTEAFF.